In this sample, the clone carrying this T cell receptor beta chain turned up many times. With MiXCR, TCRdb reprocessed the PCR reads. The sample consists of 35,000 or so clones, roughly a sixth of them appearing once. This sample stems from a study of metastatic and nonmetastatic thyroid tumors. Per the germline V gene, CDR1 is KGHDR and CDR2 is SFDVKD. The CDR3 spans 15 residues. Trimming cost V 2 bases and J 6 bases; bases outside gene matches: 8. Each patient came to thyroid surgery without any prior treatment (of any kind). This sequence originates from a male donor with papillary thyroid cancer or a benign thyroid nodule (not recorded which). Some clones in this sample may be carry-over from other donors' samples. The specimen was blood. The chain employs TRBV24-1 and TRBJ2-7; 8 bases fit TRBD2. The CDR3, as DNA: TGTGCCACCAGTGATTCCACGGGAGGGCCGTCCGAGCAGTACTTC. This encodes CATSDSTGGPSEQYF.